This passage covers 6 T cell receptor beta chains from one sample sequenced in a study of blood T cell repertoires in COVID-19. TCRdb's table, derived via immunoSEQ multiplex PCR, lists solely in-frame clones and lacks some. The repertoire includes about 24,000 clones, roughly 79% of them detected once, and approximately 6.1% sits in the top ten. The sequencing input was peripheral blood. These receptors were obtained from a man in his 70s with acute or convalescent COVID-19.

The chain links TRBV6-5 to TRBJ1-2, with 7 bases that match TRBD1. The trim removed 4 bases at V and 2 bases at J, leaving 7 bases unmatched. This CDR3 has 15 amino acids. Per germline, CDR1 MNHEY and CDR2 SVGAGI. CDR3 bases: TGTGCCAGCAGTTCCCAGTCGACAGGGAACTATGGCTACACCTTC. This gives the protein CASSSQSTGNYGYTF.

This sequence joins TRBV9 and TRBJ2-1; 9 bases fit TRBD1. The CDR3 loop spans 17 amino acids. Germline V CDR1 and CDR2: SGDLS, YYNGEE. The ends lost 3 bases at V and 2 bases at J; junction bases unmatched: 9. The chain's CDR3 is CASSANRGPPPYNEQFF. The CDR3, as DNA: TGTGCCAGCAGCGCGAACAGGGGGCCTCCCCCCTACAATGAGCAGTTCTTC.

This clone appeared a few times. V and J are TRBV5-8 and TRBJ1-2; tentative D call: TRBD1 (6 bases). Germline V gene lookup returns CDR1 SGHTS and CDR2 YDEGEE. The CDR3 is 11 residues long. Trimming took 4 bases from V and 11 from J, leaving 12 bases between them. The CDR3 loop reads CASSDTGSYTF. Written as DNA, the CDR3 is TGTGCCAGCAGCGACACAGGGAGTTACACCTTC.

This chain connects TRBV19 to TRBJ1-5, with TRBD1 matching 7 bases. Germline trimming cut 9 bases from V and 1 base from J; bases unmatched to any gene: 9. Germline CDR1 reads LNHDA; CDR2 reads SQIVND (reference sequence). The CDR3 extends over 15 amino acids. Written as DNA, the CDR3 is TGTGCCAGCCAGAGGGACAGTTCGAGCAATCAGCCCCAGCATTTT. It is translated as CASQRDSSSNQPQHF.

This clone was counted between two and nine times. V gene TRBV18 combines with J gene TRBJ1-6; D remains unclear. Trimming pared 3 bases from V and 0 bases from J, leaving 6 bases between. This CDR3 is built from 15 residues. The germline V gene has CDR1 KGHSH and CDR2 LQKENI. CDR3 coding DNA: TGTGCCAGCTCACCGAAGAGCTCCTATAATTCACCCCTCCACTTT. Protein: CASSPKSSYNSPLHF.

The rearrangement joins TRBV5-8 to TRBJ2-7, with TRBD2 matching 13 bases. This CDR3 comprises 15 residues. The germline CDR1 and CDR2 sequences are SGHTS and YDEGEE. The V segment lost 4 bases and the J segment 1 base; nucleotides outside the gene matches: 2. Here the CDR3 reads CASSLGLAGSYEQYF. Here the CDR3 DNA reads TGTGCCAGCAGCCTGGGACTAGCGGGATCCTACGAGCAGTACTTC.